The 23 T cell receptor beta chains below were found in one sample sequenced in a study of vaccination and CD4 T cells after COVID-19. TCRdb re-analysed the PCR reads in MiXCR, keeping a single row per CDR3 protein. The repertoire includes fewer than 30,000 distinct CDR3 sequences, about 54% of them detected once, and 0.8% to 1.2% sits in the top ten. Sequencing was performed on CD4+ T cells from blood, taken before SARS-CoV-2 vaccination. The receptors stem from a human donor who had recovered from COVID-19.

This clonotype was seen more than once but under ten times. The chain couples TRBV28 to TRBJ2-6; possible D gene TRBD2, 7 bases. Trimming pared 6 bases from V and 4 bases from J, leaving 19 bases between. The CDR3 runs to 17 residues. The germline V gene has CDR1 MDHEN and CDR2 SYDVKM. This CDR3 is CASSPLRGAGGANVLTF. Written as DNA, the CDR3 is TGTGCCAGCAGCCCCCTTCGGGGGGCAGGAGGGGCCAACGTCCTGACTTTC.

The rearrangement links TRBV20-1 to TRBJ1-1; TRBD1 aligns across 8 bases. The V gene's germline CDR1 is DFQATT and CDR2 SNEGSKA (reference sequence). This CDR3 spans 15 amino acids. V lost 0 bases to trimming and J lost 4 bases; unmatched junction nucleotides: 7. This CDR3 is CSARDLRTGRTEAFF. The DNA of the CDR3 is TGCAGTGCTAGAGACCTTCGGACAGGGCGCACTGAAGCTTTCTTT.

This clonotype has only a few counts. The chain employs TRBV6-1 and TRBJ2-7; D is ambiguous. The CDR3 length is 13 residues. Germline V CDR1 and CDR2: MNHNS, SASEGT. The V gene lost 6 bases and the J gene lost 6 bases, with 15 bases spanning the gap. The CDR3 nucleotides are TGTGCCAGCAGAAGAGGCTCGACGAGCGAGCAGTACTTC. Encoded protein: CASRRGSTSEQYF.

This clonotype was detected a few times. The chain recombines TRBV10-1 with TRBJ2-2; D is uncertain. The V and J ends lost 4 bases and 6 bases respectively, with 6 bases between them. This CDR3 is built from 12 residues. Germline V gene data show CDR1 as WNHNN and CDR2 as SYGVQD (reference sequence). CDR3 sequence (DNA): TGCGCCAGCAGTGTTGGGGCCGGGGAGCTGTTTTTT. Protein sequence: CASSVGAGELFF.

This clonotype turned up a few times. J is TRBJ2-7 and V is TRBV20-1; D ambiguous. The V and J ends lost 3 bases and 6 bases respectively, with 9 bases between them. The CDR3 loop spans 11 amino acids. Germline V gives CDR1 DFQATT, CDR2 SNEGSKA (reference sequence). As DNA, the CDR3 is TGCAGTGCTAGTTACTTGTTCGAGCAGTACTTC. Protein sequence: CSASYLFEQYF.

The gene calls are TRBV6-1 and TRBJ2-7, with D possibly called TRBD1 or TRBD2 (5 bases each). The CDR3 contains 15 residues. Germline loops: CDR1 MNHNS, CDR2 SASEGT. V lost 6 bases and J 4 bases, leaving 19 bases between the germline ends. CDR3 nucleotides: TGTGCCAGCAGGAGGGACCCCCAAAGATCTTACGAGCAGTACTTC. This gives the protein CASRRDPQRSYEQYF.

This clonotype has more than one count but fewer than ten. The chain couples TRBV11-2 to TRBJ2-5; 7 bases agree with TRBD1. This CDR3 has 16 amino acids. Germline CDR1 is SGHAT and CDR2 is FQNNGV. V was clipped by 5 bases and J by 5 bases; unmatched bases: 14. The CDR3, as DNA: TGTGCCAGCAGCCTAGGGCCAACGACAGGGATTGAGACCCAGTACTTC. Its protein product is CASSLGPTTGIETQYF.

The rearrangement joins TRBV7-8 to TRBJ2-7; the match to TRBD2 covers 12 bases. CDR1 and CDR2 (germline): SGHVS, FQNEAQ. The V and J ends lost 1 base and 6 bases, in that order; junction bases with no gene match: 7. The CDR3 is 16 residues long. In DNA, the CDR3 is TGTGCCAGCAGCTTAGGACTAGCGGGAGTACTTCGCGAGCAGTACTTC. Protein sequence: CASSLGLAGVLREQYF. The whole variable domain, filled in from reference TRBV7-8 and TRBJ2-7, reads GAGVSQSPRYKVAKRGQDVALRCDPISGHVSLFWYQQALGQGPEFLTYFQNEAQLDKSGLPSDRFFAERPEGSVSTLKIQRTQQEDSAVYLCASSLGLAGVLREQYFGPGTRLTVT.

A few counts support this clonotype. V usage is TRBV2 and J usage is TRBJ1-2; perhaps TRBD1 as D (6 bases). The germline V gene encodes CDR1 SNHLY and CDR2 FYNNEI. The V end was cut by 2 bases, the J end by 5 bases, with 18 bases between. This CDR3 contains 16 residues. CDR3 protein: CASSEQPPGVGYGYTF. The DNA for the CDR3 is TGTGCCAGCAGTGAACAGCCTCCAGGGGTGGGGTATGGCTACACCTTC.

Written as DNA, the CDR3 is TGTGCCAGCAGTAGACGGACTAGCGCGGAAGTGACCCAGTACTTC. This gives the protein CASSRRTSAEVTQYF. The rearrangement joins TRBV6-1 to TRBJ2-5, with TRBD2 identical over 9 bases. Germline V CDR1 and CDR2: MNHNS, SASEGT. Trimming cost V 5 bases and J 7 bases; bases outside gene matches: 11. The CDR3 runs to 15 residues.

The rearrangement links TRBV28 to TRBJ2-2; tentative D call: TRBD1 (6 bases). This CDR3 is 16 amino acids long. Trimming took 5 bases from V and 0 from J, leaving 13 bases between them. Germline CDR1 is MDHEN and CDR2 is SYDVKM. The CDR3 is CASSPLDRSNTGELFF. Written as DNA, the CDR3 is TGTGCCAGCAGTCCCCTAGACAGGTCGAACACCGGGGAGCTGTTTTTT.

This clonotype was picked up one time. J is TRBJ1-2 and V is TRBV5-1, with D maybe TRBD1 (5 bases). This CDR3 is 15 amino acids long. CDR1 is SGHRS and CDR2 is YFSETQ in the germline V gene. V lost 0 bases and J 1 base, leaving 10 bases between the germline ends. The CDR3 sequence: CASSLGADSNYGYTF. The CDR3 region has the DNA TGCGCCAGCAGCTTGGGGGCCGACAGTAACTATGGCTACACCTTC.

The chain uses TRBV4-1 and TRBJ2-2; no clear D. CDR3 length: 14 residues. V lost 4 bases and J 5 bases, leaving 11 bases between the germline ends. The germline V gene has CDR1 MGHRA and CDR2 YSYEKL. The chain's CDR3 is CASSRSWRTGELFF. Here the CDR3 DNA reads TGCGCCAGCAGCCGAAGTTGGCGGACCGGGGAGCTGTTTTTT.

The chain links TRBV18 to TRBJ1-5; D gene ambiguous. Germline CDR1 is KGHSH and CDR2 is LQKENI. This CDR3 has 14 residues. Trimming took 6 bases from V and 0 from J, leaving 9 bases between them. The CDR3 bases are TGTGCCAGCTCCTGGGGAAATAGCAATCAGCCCCAGCATTTT. Translated: CASSWGNSNQPQHF. The full variable domain, rest sourced from reference TRBV18 and TRBJ1-5, is NAGVMQNPRHLVRRRGQEARLRCSPMKGHSHVYWYRQLPEEGLKFMVYLQKENIIDESGMPKERFSAEFPKEGPSILRIQQVVRGDSAAYFCASSWGNSNQPQHFGDGTRLSIL.

This sequence joins TRBV27 and TRBJ2-5; TRBD2 might be the D (6 bases). Per germline, CDR1 MNHEY and CDR2 SMNVEV (reference sequence). The CDR3 contains 17 residues. V lost 0 bases, J lost 9 bases, and 23 bases lay in between. Here the CDR3 DNA reads TGTGCCAGCAGTTTATCTGCGGGGTGGGCGGCTCAAGGGGCCCAGTACTTC. Amino acids: CASSLSAGWAAQGAQYF.

The V call is TRBV11-2, the J call TRBJ2-5; 8 positions match TRBD2. This CDR3 comprises 18 residues. The trim removed 5 bases at V and 2 bases at J, leaving 16 bases unmatched. Per the germline V gene, CDR1 is SGHAT and CDR2 is FQNNGV. CDR3 loop: CASSKQLGGGGSQETQYF. CDR3 bases: TGTGCCAGCAGCAAGCAACTAGGCGGCGGGGGGTCGCAAGAGACCCAGTACTTC.

The V and J genes are TRBV19 and TRBJ2-4; D is possibly TRBD1 (6 bases). This CDR3 spans 15 amino acids. Germline loops: CDR1 LNHDA, CDR2 SQIVND (reference sequence). V lost 4 bases and J lost 2, with 12 bases in between. The CDR3 sequence is CASSRGGTSKNIQYF. CDR3 sequence (DNA): TGTGCCAGTAGTAGAGGGGGAACCTCCAAAAACATTCAGTACTTC.

The chain is built from TRBV28 and TRBJ1-5, with TRBD1 identical over 8 bases. The CDR3 is made up of 14 amino acids. Germline CDR1 reads MDHEN; CDR2 reads SYDVKM. J lost 6 bases, V lost 7 bases, and 8 bases had no gene match. Here the CDR3 reads CASKTGGTGQPQHF. CDR3 sequence (DNA): TGTGCCAGCAAAACAGGGGGGACTGGTCAGCCCCAGCATTTT.

In DNA, the CDR3 is TGCAGTGCTTTTCAATCCGGGACTTTCAATTCACCCCTCCACTTT. Encoded protein: CSAFQSGTFNSPLHF. The rearrangement joins TRBV20-1 to TRBJ1-6; D may be TRBD1 (5 bases). The CDR3 is 15 amino acids. V was cut by 5 bases and J by 7 bases, with 18 bases left in between. Per germline, CDR1 DFQATT and CDR2 SNEGSKA (reference sequence).

This clonotype was detected only a few times. The chain links TRBV20-1 to TRBJ1-5; TRBD1 is a possible D gene (5 bases). Germline V gives CDR1 DFQATT, CDR2 SNEGSKA (reference sequence). The CDR3 is 16 residues long. V dropped 1 base and J dropped 1 base, with 14 bases sitting between them. The CDR3 nucleotides are TGCAGTGCTAGAGGGGGGGAAGCGATAAGCAATCAGCCCCAGCATTTT. Protein sequence: CSARGGEAISNQPQHF.

V gene TRBV5-4 combines with J gene TRBJ2-5; 11 bases match TRBD1. J lost 2 bases, V lost 4 bases, and 4 bases had no gene match. Germline CDR1 SGHNT, CDR2 YYREEE (reference sequence). The CDR3 extends over 15 amino acids. The CDR3 spells CASSRDRGTQETQYF. The CDR3 bases are TGTGCCAGCAGCAGGGACAGGGGGACTCAAGAGACCCAGTACTTC.

In this sample, this clonotype turned up a few times. This chain connects TRBV28 to TRBJ1-6, with a possible D match to TRBD1 (6 bases). Trimming removed 5 bases from V and 15 bases from J, with 23 bases in between. Germline CDR1 MDHEN, CDR2 SYDVKM. The CDR3 covers 15 residues. Here the CDR3 DNA reads TGTGCCAGCAGTAGGGACAACGGCGCGATTTCTGTCCTCCACTTT. Its protein is CASSRDNGAISVLHF.

This rearrangement joins TRBV20-1 to TRBJ2-2; weak D call: TRBD2 (5 bases). Deletions cut 6 bases from V and 4 bases from J, with 15 bases between. Germline values: CDR1 DFQATT, CDR2 SNEGSKA (reference sequence). The CDR3 totals 14 residues. The CDR3 loop is CSASVSGRTGELFF. The CDR3 DNA follows: TGCAGTGCCTCGGTCAGCGGTCGCACCGGGGAGCTGTTTTTT.